This TCR beta chain was sequenced during a study of blood T cell repertoires in COVID-19 (TCRdb year 2020). Context from the whole study: The collaborator samples originated in the United States, Italy and Spain and spanned the acute and convalescent phases of COVID-19. A de-identified subject ID, COVID-19 status, age in years and sex were almost always included in the sample metadata. The repertoires were made available in a free public database intended to serve as a resource for research on the immune response to SARS-CoV-2. The material from the prospective study consisted of cDNA or gDNA derived from T cells, B-cell-depleted T cells, or PBMCs. Where available, HLA class I and class II types were taken from metadata supplied by the sample provider and were not determined by assay-based typing. The samples were drawn from two sources: the first 160 participants of the ongoing ImmuneRACE study, and 1,000 to 1,500 subjects contributed by 6 global collaborators. Deeply sampled blood TCRbeta repertoires from subjects exposed to, actively infected with, or recovered from COVID-19 were included in the dataset.

Collaborating institutions collected whole blood in K2EDTA tubes following their own protocols. For TCRbeta analysis, collaborators shipped samples in one of three forms: frozen whole blood, isolated PBMCs, or DNA extracted from either of those sample types. TCRbeta CDR3 regions were amplified from genomic DNA by means of the immunoSEQ Assay, a bias-controlled multiplex PCR. The original pipeline was this. Within the assay, amplification of reference gene primers was used to estimate how many nucleated cells each sample contained. To quantify the absolute abundance of each unique TCRbeta CDR3 rearrangement, sequence reads were collapsed and filtered. For each sample, productive Simpson clonality was calculated as the square root of Simpson's diversity index across productive rearrangements. Sourced from immuneACCESS, this table was stored by TCRdb with only in-frame sequences that have V and J called. A share of the clones is absent; for the studies checked, an unresolved V gene accounts for under half, and the remainder has no known explanation. The D gene and trimming were derived from the DNA, and the V and J assignments and clone size from that table. Counted in this sample were about 100,000 clones; about 80% of them appeared once. The ten most abundant clones make up roughly a third of the sample.

This clone came up once. Its recognized antigen is unknown. Base qualities were left out, and no much larger clone turns up one base away. The CDR3, cysteine through phenylalanine, is 14 amino acids long. Just the 42-base CDR3 DNA is kept, in frame starting at base 1. V ends up 4 bases short and J 4 bases short, with an unmatched junction base count of 5. CDR1 and CDR2, per the germline V gene (reference sequence), are SGHNT and YYREEE. What the research found in general, with its limitations: The quantity of clinical and demographic metadata differed by source and by participant and was supplied without curation.

This TCR was sampled from a man in his 70s with active or convalescent COVID-19. Sequences were obtained from peripheral blood. The chain is made from TRBV5-4 and TRBJ1-1; a stretch of 9 junction bases matches TRBD1. The CDR3 amino acid sequence is: CASSLDRGVTEAFF. In nucleotide form, the sequence is TGTGCCAGCAGCCTCGACAGGGGGGTCACTGAAGCTTTCTTT.